This T cell receptor beta chain was captured by sequencing in a study of T cell responses to AZD1222 COVID-19 vaccine. V was clipped by 1 base and J by 7 bases, with 8 bases between them. There are 13 residues in the CDR3. Only in-frame clones appear in the TCRdb table, and some are missing; sequencing was by immunoSEQ multiplex PCR. This table has fewer than 140,000 clones, 90% appearing once. The rearrangement links TRBV12-3 or TRBV12-4 to TRBJ1-5, with D possibly matching TRBD1 (5 bases). The TCR was taken from an adult who received the AZD1222 COVID-19 vaccine. The sequencing here drew on peripheral blood, taken 28 days after the second AZD1222 dose. CDR3 protein: CASSLDGAQPQHF. In DNA, the CDR3 is TGTGCCAGCAGTTTAGACGGGGCCCAGCCCCAGCATTTT.